The 30 T cell receptor beta chains in this list originate from one sample, sequenced in a study of T cell clonality in common variable immunodeficiency. Clones were read by immunoSEQ multiplex PCR, and TCRdb kept only the in-frame ones, dropping some. The profile covers fewer than 70,000 clones, none occurring a single time. Sequenced input: peripheral blood mononuclear cells. The receptors shown here come from a person between 18 and 75 years old in good health.

This clone was seen repeatedly, ten times or more. The read ends 3 residues shy of where the CDR3 ends; the end is completed using the germline J gene. The chain couples TRBV19 to TRBJ1-1, with TRBD1 matching 9 bases. Germline V CDR1 and CDR2: LNHDA, SQIVND (reference sequence). V was pared by 6 bases and J by 4 bases, with 9 bases of the junction left unmatched. CDR3 length equals 15 residues. CDR3 loop: CASRTGGLSSTEAFF. CDR3 DNA (partial): TGTGCCAGTAGGACAGGGGGACTCTCGAGCACTGAA.

This clone was observed many times. Read data end 3 residues before the CDR3 end; the end is taken from the germline J gene. The chain recombines TRBV19 with TRBJ2-3; 15 bases line up with TRBD2. Germline CDR1 reads LNHDA; CDR2 reads SQIVND (reference sequence). The length of the CDR3 is 18 residues. Trimming took 4 bases from V and 1 from J; bases not matched to a gene: 6. CDR3 amino acids: CASSKGLAGGSGTDTQYF. Partial CDR3 DNA: TGTGCCAGTAGTAAAGGACTAGCGGGAGGGTCGGGCACAGATACG.

The sample holds many counts of this clone. The read stops 3 residues short of the end of the CDR3; the missing end is completed from the germline J gene. The rearrangement links TRBV20-1 to TRBJ1-5, with 7 nucleotides matching TRBD1. With 8 bases clipped from V and 2 bases from J, the junction kept 3 bases outside the gene matches. The CDR3 has 12 amino acids. CDR1 and CDR2 (germline): DFQATT, SNEGSKA (reference sequence). The sequenced CDR3 bases are TGCAGTACCACAGGGGGCAATCAGCCC. Translated: CSTTGGNQP. The entire CDR3 is CSTTGGNQPQHF.

This clone was seen repeatedly, ten times or more. The read finishes 3 residues shy of the CDR3 end, and the germline J gene is used to complete it. This chain joins TRBV2 and TRBJ2-5, with 11 bases fitting TRBD1. The CDR3 spans 14 residues. V dropped 4 bases and J dropped 4; count of bases not matched to a gene: 2. Germline V CDR1 and CDR2: SNHLY, FYNNEI. The CDR3: CASSGTGGGETQYF. The sequenced part of the CDR3 DNA is TGTGCCAGCAGTGGGACAGGGGGCGGAGAGACC.

In this sample, this clone turned up many times. The sequence runs out 3 residues before the end of the CDR3; the remainder is reconstructed from the germline J gene. The chain employs TRBV7-3 and TRBJ2-2, with TRBD2 matching 14 bases. Trimming at V came to 5 bases and at J to 7 bases, leaving 6 bases not matched to a gene. CDR3 size: 16 residues. Germline values: CDR1 SGHTA, CDR2 FQGTGA. This chain's CDR3 is CASSLGLAGEVGELFF. The DNA read from the CDR3 is TGTGCCAGCAGCCTGGGACTAGCGGGAGAGGTCGGGGAG.

The sample holds many counts of this clone. The CDR3 goes on 3 residues after the read ends, and that part is filled in from the germline J gene. The chain carries TRBV7-6 and TRBJ1-6; TRBD1 agrees at 7 bases. The trim removed 5 bases at V and 5 bases at J, leaving 3 bases unmatched. The CDR3 is made up of 14 amino acids. Germline V gives CDR1 SGHVS, CDR2 FNYEAQ. Partial CDR3 DNA: TGTGCCAGCAGCGAACAGGGGAATAATTCACCC. It encodes CASSEQGNNSP. The CDR3 in its entirety is CASSEQGNNSPLHF. Supplemented by reference TRBV7-6 and TRBJ1-6, the full variable domain reads GAGVSQSPRYKVTKRGQDVALRCDPISGHVSLYWYRQALGQGPEFLTYFNYEAQQDKSGLPNDRFSAERPEGSISTLTIQRTEQRDSAMYRCASSEQGNNSPLHFGNGTRLTVT.

This clone has at least ten counts. Coverage ceases 3 residues before the CDR3 finishes, and the germline J gene fills in the end. The J gene is TRBJ2-3, the V gene TRBV4-2; D call uncertain. Deletions cut 0 bases from V and 3 bases from J, with 13 bases between. Germline V CDR1 and CDR2: LGHNA, YNFKEQ. This CDR3 spans 16 amino acids. Here the CDR3 reads CASSQDAVYETDTQYF. The covered CDR3 bases are TGTGCCAGCAGCCAAGATGCGGTGTATGAGACAGATACG.

This clone came up many times. Read data end 3 residues before the CDR3 end; the end is taken from the germline J gene. The chain is built from TRBV10-3 and TRBJ2-5; 10 bases fit TRBD2. The V gene end was trimmed by 6 bases and the J gene end by 5 bases; junction bases not matched to a gene: 6. This CDR3 has 14 amino acids. Looked up from germline, CDR1 is ENHRY and CDR2 is SYGVKD. The CDR3 sequence is CAIRSSGSGETQYF. The DNA read from the CDR3 is TGTGCCATCAGGTCTAGCGGGAGTGGGGAGACC.

In its sample, this clone was seen many times. Read coverage stops 3 residues before the CDR3 terminus; the germline J gene supplies the remainder. The V and J genes are TRBV20-1 and TRBJ2-5, with TRBD2 matching over 12 bases. The CDR3 length is 13 residues. The V and J ends lost 7 bases and 3 bases, in that order; junction bases with no gene match: 3. Germline lookup yields CDR1 DFQATT and CDR2 SNEGSKA (reference sequence). The CDR3 bases that were read are TGCAGTGAGCGACTAGCGGGAGAAGAGACC. This sequence encodes CSERLAGEET. The CDR3 in full is CSERLAGEETQYF.

This clone was seen many times. The read is 3 residues too short to cover the CDR3 end, so that end is filled in from the germline J gene. The chain uses TRBV15 and TRBJ2-7; D ambiguous. V was trimmed by 0 bases and J by 3 bases, leaving 6 bases between them. The CDR3 runs 13 residues. Germline lookup yields CDR1 LNHNV and CDR2 YYDKDF (reference sequence). The covered CDR3 bases are TGTGCCACCAGCAGAGACAGGTACTACGAG. This gives the protein CATSRDRYYE. The full CDR3 sequence reads CATSRDRYYEQYF. Together with reference TRBV15 and TRBJ2-7, the CDR3 gives the full variable domain: DAMVIQNPRYQVTQFGKPVTLSCSQTLNHNVMYWYQQKSSQAPKLLFHYYDKDFNNEADTPDNFQSRRPNTSFCFLDIRSPGLGDTAMYLCATSRDRYYEQYFGPGTRLTVT.

The table lists this clone with many counts. The CDR3 extends 3 residues past the end of the read, so its final part is completed from the germline J gene. The V and J genes are TRBV20-1 and TRBJ1-6; unclear D gene. Trimming took off 4 bases at V and 10 bases at J, with 26 bases between the two ends. Germline CDR1 reads DFQATT; CDR2 reads SNEGSKA (reference sequence). The CDR3 length is 17 residues. CDR3 DNA, as far as it was read: TGCAGTGCTATCCTAAGCGGCATTCTCACTGGCGACTCACCC. It specifies CSAILSGILTGDSP. The entire CDR3 sequence reads CSAILSGILTGDSPLHF.

This clone was detected ten times or more. The sequence runs out 3 residues before the end of the CDR3; the remainder is reconstructed from the germline J gene. The chain is built from TRBV30 and TRBJ1-3; the D gene is possibly TRBD1 (5 bases). This CDR3 is built from 14 residues. Germline CDR1 reads GTSNPN; CDR2 reads SVGIG (reference sequence). Trimming pared 2 bases from V and 0 bases from J, leaving 8 bases between. The CDR3 loop reads CAWSTGDSGNTIYF. CDR3 bases read: TGTGCCTGGAGTACAGGAGACTCTGGAAACACC.

This clone was observed many times. Germline and junction disagree at one end, which may indicate a read error. The missing CDR3 end, 3 residues past where the read stops, is filled in from the germline J gene. The rearrangement links TRBV2 to TRBJ2-4; TRBD2 is a possible D gene (6 bases). This CDR3 spans 14 amino acids. Per germline, CDR1 SNHLY and CDR2 FYNNEI. The sequenced part of the CDR3 DNA is TGTGCCAGCACTGAAGATACGGGGAGGAACATT. This gives the protein CASTEDTGRNI. The full CDR3 sequence reads CASTEDTGRNIQYF.

This clone was detected ten times or more. The CDR3 end is not reached by the read, which stops 3 residues before it; the germline J gene fills it in. The rearrangement uses TRBV12-3 or TRBV12-4 and TRBJ2-1; TRBD2 matches 7 bases. The CDR3 length is 12 residues. After removal of 3 bases from V and 7 bases from J, the junction contained 0 bases not matched to a gene. The CDR3 sequence: CASSFGGNEQFF. CDR3 DNA, as far as it was read: TGTGCCAGCAGTTTCGGGGGGAATGAG.

This clone was seen repeatedly, ten times or more. The CDR3 end lies 3 residues beyond the end of the read and is filled in from the germline J gene. V is TRBV7-9 and J is TRBJ2-5; 8 positions match TRBD2. The ends lost 1 base at V and 0 bases at J; junction bases unmatched: 1. The germline gives CDR1 SEHNR, CDR2 FQNEAQ (reference sequence). The CDR3 has 15 amino acids. The CDR3 DNA, read in part, is TGTGCCAGCAGCTTAGGACTAGCGAACCAAGAGACC. Translating it yields CASSLGLANQET. The CDR3 as a whole reads CASSLGLANQETQYF.

This clone was picked up a small number of times. The read stops 3 residues short of the end of the CDR3; the missing end is completed from the germline J gene. This rearrangement joins TRBV7-8 to TRBJ2-1; 11 bases are a match to TRBD2. CDR1 and CDR2 (germline): SGHVS, FQNEAQ. V lost 8 bases to trimming and J lost 9 bases; unmatched junction nucleotides: 18. CDR3 length equals 17 residues. The CDR3 here is CASREGLAGGPRSEQFF. CDR3 DNA (partial): TGTGCCAGCCGCGAGGGGTTAGCGGGAGGGCCACGGAGTGAG.

This clone was seen repeatedly, ten times or more. The read falls 3 residues short of the CDR3 end, and the missing part is taken from the germline J gene. The V call is TRBV28, the J call TRBJ1-2, with D uncertain. The CDR3 length is 13 residues. V was pared by 3 bases and J by 1 base, with 6 bases between. CDR1 and CDR2 from the germline V gene are MDHEN and SYDVKM. The CDR3 region is CASSFTGNYGYTF. The CDR3 bases that were read are TGTGCCAGCAGTTTTACGGGTAACTATGGC.

This clone was seen many times. The read ends 3 residues early relative to the CDR3; the germline J gene fills the gap. This chain connects TRBV20-1 to TRBJ2-5; the D is unclear. CDR3 length: 13 amino acids. The ends were cut back, 0 bases at V and 0 bases at J, with 5 bases in the middle. Germline V CDR1 and CDR2: DFQATT, SNEGSKA (reference sequence). CDR3 DNA (partial): TGCAGTGCTAGAGATAGAAACCAAGAGACC. Amino acids: CSARDRNQET. The CDR3 in full is CSARDRNQETQYF.

This clone came up many times. The read terminates 3 residues before the CDR3 end, so the remaining end is supplied by the germline J gene. V gene TRBV19 combines with J gene TRBJ1-1; 7 bases agree with TRBD1. This CDR3 spans 14 amino acids. The germline V gene encodes CDR1 LNHDA and CDR2 SQIVND (reference sequence). The CDR3 DNA, read in part, is TGTGCCAGTAGCCTGAACAGGGGATCCCAAGCA. Translating it yields CASSLNRGSQA. The full CDR3 protein is CASSLNRGSQAAFF. Based on the CDR3 plus reference TRBV19 and TRBJ1-1, the full variable domain is DGGITQSPKYLFRKEGQNVTLSCEQNLNHDAMYWYRQDPGQGLRLIYYSQIVNDFQKGDIAEGYSVSREKKESFPLTVTSAQKNPTAFYLCASSLNRGSQAAFFGQGTRLTVV.

This clone was picked up many times. The sequenced fragment ends 3 residues before the CDR3 boundary, so the rest is inferred from the germline J gene. The chain joins TRBV11-2 to TRBJ2-2, with D hard to call. Germline assignment: CDR1 SGHAT and CDR2 FQNNGV. The V end lost 2 bases, the J end lost 7 bases, and 8 bases lay between the germline ends. The CDR3 runs to 13 residues. Incomplete CDR3 DNA: TGTGCCAGCAGCTTAATGTACTACGGGGAG. Its protein is CASSLMYYGE. The CDR3 in full is CASSLMYYGELFF. The full variable domain, rest sourced from reference TRBV11-2 and TRBJ2-2, is EAGVAQSPRYKIIEKRQSVAFWCNPISGHATLYWYQQILGQGPKLLIQFQNNGVVDDSQLPKDRFSAERLKGVDSTLKIQPAKLEDSAVYLCASSLMYYGELFFGEGSRLTVL.

This clone was counted ten times or more. This CDR3 reads CSVAGGSLYTDTQYF. The sequenced CDR3 bases are TGCAGCGTTGCGGGGGGCTCTCTTTACACAGATACG. The chain combines TRBV29-1 with TRBJ2-3, with a weak D call TRBD2 (7 bases). The read ends 3 residues shy of where the CDR3 ends; the end is completed using the germline J gene. V lost 4 bases to trimming and J lost 2 bases, with 16 bases between them. CDR3 length: 15 amino acids. Germline V gene sequence: CDR1 SQVTM, CDR2 ANQGSEA.

This clone was recorded at least ten times. Coverage ceases 3 residues before the CDR3 finishes, and the germline J gene fills in the end. V usage is TRBV30 and J usage is TRBJ2-4, with D tentatively TRBD1 (5 bases). Germline CDR1 GTSNPN, CDR2 SVGIG (reference sequence). This CDR3 is built from 14 residues. Deletions cut 1 base from V and 5 bases from J, with 12 bases between. The covered CDR3 bases are TGTGCCTGGAGTGGAACAGGCTGGCAAAACATT. This codes for CAWSGTGWQNI. The entire CDR3 protein is CAWSGTGWQNIQYF.

This clone has ten or more counts. The sequence runs out 3 residues before the end of the CDR3; the remainder is reconstructed from the germline J gene. The gene calls are TRBV6-2 or TRBV6-3 and TRBJ2-3; 10 positions agree with TRBD2. Unmatched junction bases numbered 6, after V lost 2 bases and J lost 4 bases. The CDR3 contains 16 residues. Germline CDR1 reads MNHEY; CDR2 reads SVGEGT. The sequenced CDR3 bases are TGTGCCAGCAGTTACGGGCTAGCGGGAGTAGCAGATACG. This encodes CASSYGLAGVADT. The entire CDR3 reads CASSYGLAGVADTQYF.

This clone was counted many times. The CDR3 end is not reached by the read, which stops 3 residues before it; the germline J gene fills it in. This rearrangement joins TRBV28 to TRBJ1-2; D is ambiguous. The CDR3 extends over 12 amino acids. Trimming pared 1 base from V and 5 bases from J, leaving 5 bases between. Per germline, CDR1 MDHEN and CDR2 SYDVKM. The CDR3 protein is CASSLSVYGYTF. The CDR3 bases that were read are TGTGCCAGCAGTTTATCGGTATATGGC.

This clone came up many times. The read ends 3 residues early relative to the CDR3; the germline J gene fills the gap. The V gene is TRBV18, the J gene TRBJ2-2; TRBD1 matches at 8 bases. Trimming took 2 bases from V and 8 from J; bases not matched to a gene: 4. The CDR3 is 14 residues long. Germline CDR1 KGHSH, CDR2 LQKENI. CDR3 protein: CASSPGQGRGELFF. The sequenced part of the CDR3 DNA is TGTGCCAGCTCACCAGGACAGGGTAGAGGGGAG.

This clone was recorded at least ten times. The CDR3 goes on 3 residues after the read ends, and that part is filled in from the germline J gene. The chain carries TRBV19 and TRBJ2-1; TRBD2 matches at 12 bases. Germline V lookup: CDR1 LNHDA, CDR2 SQIVND (reference sequence). J was trimmed by 7 bases and V by 5 bases; bases with no gene match: 3. The CDR3 extends over 14 amino acids. Partial CDR3 DNA: TGTGCCAGTAGTCCGACTAGCGGGAGTAATGAG. Translation gives CASSPTSGSNE. In full, the CDR3 is CASSPTSGSNEQFF.

This clone was counted many times. The CDR3 extends 3 residues past the end of the read, so its final part is completed from the germline J gene. This chain connects TRBV5-1 to TRBJ2-7; the match to TRBD2 covers 8 bases. The CDR3 totals 21 residues. J was trimmed by 2 bases and V by 0 bases; bases with no gene match: 22. Germline V gene lookup returns CDR1 SGHRS and CDR2 YFSETQ. The CDR3 region is CASSLATGTPGGKSDPYEQYF. Incomplete CDR3 DNA: TGCGCCAGCAGCTTGGCTACCGGGACACCGGGAGGGAAGTCTGACCCCTACGAG.

This clone was found many times. The sequence runs out 3 residues before the end of the CDR3; the remainder is reconstructed from the germline J gene. The gene calls are TRBV6-1 and TRBJ1-1, with a possible D match to TRBD1 (5 bases). With 4 bases removed from V and 3 bases from J, the gap between germline ends came to 12 bases. The CDR3 spans 14 residues. Germline CDR1 MNHNS, CDR2 SASEGT. This CDR3 is CASSAGPGDTEAFF. CDR3 DNA, as far as it was read: TGTGCCAGCAGTGCCGGCCCGGGGGACACTGAA.

Details on this clone: From the germline J gene comes the end of the CDR3, since the read stops 3 residues before it. The chain employs TRBV7-9 and TRBJ2-7; 7 bases map to TRBD1. This CDR3 has 13 residues. The V gene end was trimmed by 6 bases and the J gene end by 2 bases; junction bases not matched to a gene: 4. Germline V CDR1 and CDR2: SEHNR, FQNEAQ (reference sequence). CDR3 amino acids: CASSRDSTYEQYF. Incomplete CDR3 DNA: TGTGCCAGCAGTCGGGACAGCACCTACGAG.

This clone was seen at least ten times. The read halts 3 residues ahead of the CDR3 end, with the missing end drawn from the germline J gene. This rearrangement joins TRBV7-9 to TRBJ2-7; TRBD2 agrees at 8 bases. The length of the CDR3 is 15 residues. The V segment lost 4 bases and the J segment 6 bases; nucleotides outside the gene matches: 11. CDR1 is SEHNR, CDR2 FQNEAQ, per germline (reference sequence). CDR3: CASSWSSGTWGEQYF. The sequenced part of the CDR3 DNA is TGTGCCAGCAGCTGGAGTAGCGGGACTTGGGGCGAG.